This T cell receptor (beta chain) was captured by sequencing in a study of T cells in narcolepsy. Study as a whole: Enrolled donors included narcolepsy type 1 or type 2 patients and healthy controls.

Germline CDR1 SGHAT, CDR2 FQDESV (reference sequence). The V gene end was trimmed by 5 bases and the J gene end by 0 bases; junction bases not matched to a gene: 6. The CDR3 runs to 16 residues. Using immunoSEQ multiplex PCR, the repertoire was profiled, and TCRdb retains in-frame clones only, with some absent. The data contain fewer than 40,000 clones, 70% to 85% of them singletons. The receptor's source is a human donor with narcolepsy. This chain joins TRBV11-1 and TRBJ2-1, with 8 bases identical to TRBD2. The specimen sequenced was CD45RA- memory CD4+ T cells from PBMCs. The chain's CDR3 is CASSVSGVNSYNEQFF. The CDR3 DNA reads TGTGCCAGCAGCGTTAGCGGGGTTAACTCCTACAATGAGCAGTTCTTC.